One and the same sample provided the 18 T cell receptor beta chains below, sequenced in a study of early T cells in non-severe SARS-CoV-2 infection. TCRdb redid the calling of the 5' RACE reads with MiXCR, one entry per CDR3 protein. The sample consists of some 60,000 distinct CDR3 sequences, more than 9% of them appearing once. Sequenced sample: whole blood. The receptors shown here come from an adult who was a healthcare worker with PCR-confirmed SARS-CoV-2 infection or an uninfected control (not recorded which).

This clonotype was recorded a few times. The chain employs TRBV11-2 and TRBJ1-3; D is undetermined. Germline CDR1 SGHAT, CDR2 FQNNGV. The CDR3 extends over 15 amino acids. The V and J ends lost 6 bases and 0 bases respectively, with 12 bases between them. The CDR3 spells CASRHRPSSGNTIYF. CDR3 nucleotide sequence: TGTGCCAGCAGGCACCGCCCAAGCTCTGGAAACACCATATATTTT.

CDR3 nucleotide sequence: TGTGCCAGCAGCTCGCAGTATTTCGGCACTGAAGCTTTCTTT. Residues: CASSSQYFGTEAFF. The chain couples TRBV7-2 to TRBJ1-1; D gene unclear. The CDR3 runs to 14 residues. V gave up 4 bases and J gave up 4 bases, with 13 bases separating them. Germline V gene lookup returns CDR1 SGHTA and CDR2 FQGNSA.

The chain has TRBV24-1 and TRBJ2-2; D call uncertain. The V gene lost 5 bases and the J gene lost 5 bases, with 11 bases spanning the gap. CDR1 and CDR2 (germline): KGHDR, SFDVKD. CDR3 length: 14 amino acids. The DNA for the CDR3 is TGTGCCACCAGTGTAGGTAGAAAAACCGGGGAGCTGTTTTTT. It translates to CATSVGRKTGELFF.

Ten or more counts support this clonotype. The chain is built from TRBV28 and TRBJ2-5, with 7 positions matching TRBD1. With V trimmed by 8 bases and J by 3 bases, 6 bases remained unmatched. The germline CDR1 and CDR2 sequences are MDHEN and SYDVKM. The CDR3 length is 13 residues. This CDR3 reads CASGTGTEETQYF. The CDR3 DNA reads TGTGCCAGCGGGACCGGGACAGAAGAGACCCAGTACTTC.

In this sample, this clonotype turned up many times. CDR3 nucleotides: TGTGCCAATACGGGGGACAGCCGCCGTGAGGAGCAGTACGTC. Its protein product is CANTGDSRREEQYV. V usage is TRBV4-2 and J usage is TRBJ2-7; possibly TRBD1 for D (7 bases). In germline, CDR1 is LGHNA, CDR2 YNFKEQ. The CDR3 length is 14 residues. Trimming pared 10 bases from V and 7 bases from J, leaving 23 bases between.

V gene TRBV19 combines with J gene TRBJ2-1, with 9 nucleotides matching TRBD2. The CDR3 totals 16 residues. Trimming at V came to 7 bases and at J to 9 bases, leaving 16 bases not matched to a gene. Germline V lookup: CDR1 LNHDA, CDR2 SQIVND (reference sequence). Here the CDR3 reads CASTRMVTSGGAEQFF. DNA for the CDR3: TGTGCCAGTACCCGGATGGTGACTAGCGGAGGGGCTGAGCAGTTCTTC.

This clonotype was seen only a few times. The J gene is TRBJ2-3, the V gene TRBV5-1; D could derive from TRBD1 or TRBD2 (5 bases each). Germline V gene data show CDR1 as SGHRS and CDR2 as YFSETQ. V gave up 4 bases and J gave up 4 bases, with 19 bases separating them. The CDR3 has 16 residues. Written as DNA, the CDR3 is TGCGCCAGCAGCAGGGACGGTCTGGGACGTTCAGATACGCAGTATTTT. It yields the protein CASSRDGLGRSDTQYF. The whole variable domain, filled in from reference TRBV5-1 and TRBJ2-3, reads KAGVTQTPRYLIKTRGQQVTLSCSPISGHRSVSWYQQTPGQGLQFLFEYFSETQRNKGNFPGRFSGRQFSNSRSEMNVSTLELGDSALYLCASSRDGLGRSDTQYFGPGTRLTVL.

This clonotype has a handful of counts. As DNA, the CDR3 is TGCAGTGGTAACAGGGGACCCACCAATGAGCAGTTCTTC. Translating it yields CSGNRGPTNEQFF. This chain connects TRBV20-1 to TRBJ2-1; the match to TRBD1 covers 7 bases. Per the germline V gene, CDR1 is DFQATT and CDR2 is SNEGSKA (reference sequence). The CDR3 length is 13 residues. V dropped 7 bases and J dropped 6; count of bases not matched to a gene: 9.

This clonotype has just a few counts. J is TRBJ1-1 and V is TRBV5-1, with unresolved D. V was trimmed by 0 bases and J by 1 base, leaving 10 bases between them. Germline V gives CDR1 SGHRS, CDR2 YFSETQ. The CDR3 length is 15 residues. The CDR3 spells CASSLDGERNTEAFF. In nucleotides, the CDR3 is TGCGCCAGCAGCTTGGACGGAGAGAGGAACACTGAAGCTTTCTTT.

At least ten counts were recorded for this clonotype. The gene calls are TRBV4-1 and TRBJ2-7, with TRBD2 identical over 7 bases. V lost 1 base and J lost 4; bases outside the gene matches: 4. Germline CDR1 is MGHRA and CDR2 is YSYEKL. CDR3 length equals 14 residues. The CDR3 DNA is TGCGCCAGCAGCCAAGTAGGGGAGGGGTACGAGCAGTACGTC. Translating it yields CASSQVGEGYEQYV.

This chain joins TRBV19 and TRBJ1-4; no definite D call. Trimming left V 3 bases short and J 4 bases short, with 9 bases between. The germline V gene encodes CDR1 LNHDA and CDR2 SQIVND (reference sequence). The CDR3 runs to 14 residues. The CDR3 DNA reads TGTGCCAGTAGTATTTCTACAGTTAATGAAAAACTGTTTTTT. Its protein is CASSISTVNEKLFF.

This clonotype has only a few counts. The genes are TRBV18 and TRBJ2-3; 9 nucleotides agree with TRBD1. Germline trimming cut 4 bases from V and 2 bases from J; bases unmatched to any gene: 4. The CDR3 is 15 residues long. Germline V gene lookup returns CDR1 KGHSH and CDR2 LQKENI. The CDR3 coding sequence is TGTGCCAGCTCACAGGGACAGGGACCCACAGATACGCAGTATTTT. Its translation is CASSQGQGPTDTQYF. The full variable domain, completed using reference TRBV18 and TRBJ2-3, is NAGVMQNPRHLVRRRGQEARLRCSPMKGHSHVYWYRQLPEEGLKFMVYLQKENIIDESGMPKERFSAEFPKEGPSILRIQQVVRGDSAAYFCASSQGQGPTDTQYFGPGTRLTVL.

This clonotype showed up many times. J is TRBJ2-1 and V is TRBV11-2, with D possibly TRBD2 on 6 matching bases. V lost 3 bases and J 2 bases, leaving 8 bases between the germline ends. CDR3 length equals 14 residues. From germline, CDR1 is SGHAT and CDR2 FQNNGV. The CDR3 sequence is CASSLTSTYNEQFF. CDR3 coding DNA: TGTGCCAGCAGCTTGACTAGTACCTACAATGAGCAGTTCTTC.

In this sample, this clonotype turned up many times. The chain employs TRBV29-1 and TRBJ1-4, with a possible D match to TRBD1 (5 bases). The CDR3 totals 13 residues. From germline, CDR1 is SQVTM and CDR2 ANQGSEA. Trimming pared 0 bases from V and 7 bases from J, leaving 9 bases between. The CDR3 here is CSVEEGRGEKLFF. The CDR3 coding sequence is TGCAGCGTTGAAGAAGGGAGGGGTGAAAAACTGTTTTTT.

This clonotype has a handful of counts. The J gene is TRBJ2-5, the V gene TRBV3-1; no clear D gene. The CDR3 is 16 amino acids. V was cut by 1 base and J by 2 bases, with 14 bases left in between. Looked up from germline, CDR1 is LGHDT and CDR2 is YNNKEL (reference sequence). The DNA of the CDR3 is TGTGCCAGCAGCCAAGGGGCACTGGGCAGACAAGAGACCCAGTACTTC. Translation: CASSQGALGRQETQYF.

This clonotype has just a few counts. V is TRBV10-1 and J is TRBJ1-1; the D gene is possibly TRBD1 (5 bases). The CDR3 extends over 13 amino acids. The germline CDR1 and CDR2 sequences are WNHNN and SYGVQD (reference sequence). V was trimmed by 6 bases and J by 5 bases, leaving 13 bases between them. The CDR3: CASRLDSGTEAFF. In DNA form, the CDR3 reads TGCGCCAGCAGGCTAGACAGCGGTACTGAAGCTTTCTTT.

This chain uses TRBV4-1 with TRBJ1-3; 7 bases are shared with TRBD1. J was trimmed by 2 bases and V by 3 bases; bases with no gene match: 10. CDR1 MGHRA and CDR2 YSYEKL come from the germline V gene. This CDR3 region has 17 residues. CDR3 nucleotide sequence: TGCGCCAGCAGCCAGGGACCGGTCAGGGGGACTGGAAACACCATATATTTT. Protein sequence: CASSQGPVRGTGNTIYF.

The chain is built from TRBV4-1 and TRBJ1-2; D is ambiguous. Germline V gives CDR1 MGHRA, CDR2 YSYEKL. Trimming pared 4 bases from V and 5 bases from J, leaving 23 bases between. This CDR3 spans 17 amino acids. The CDR3 bases are TGCGCCAGCAGCCCCCGTGAGGCAGGCCGGTTACTTTATGGCTACACCTTC. It translates to CASSPREAGRLLYGYTF.